This entry lists 3 T cell receptor beta chains sequenced from one sample in a study of T cell changes during pregnancy in multiple sclerosis. Sequencing used immunoSEQ multiplex PCR; TCRdb keeps in-frame clones, though not all of them. The data contain fewer than 85,000 clones, over 80% of them singletons. The sequenced sample was peripheral blood, obtained before pregnancy. Source of these receptors: a female donor with multiple sclerosis, enrolled in a pregnancy study.

The V call is TRBV9, the J call TRBJ1-1, with D perhaps TRBD1 (5 bases). Germline CDR1 is SGDLS and CDR2 is YYNGEE. Between the trimmed V and J ends, which lost 4 bases and 4 bases, there was a span of 17 bases. The CDR3 runs to 15 residues. CDR3 protein: CASSRFHQGVTEAFF. DNA of the CDR3: TGTGCCAGCAGCCGCTTTCATCAGGGCGTCACTGAAGCTTTCTTT. Full variable domain (outside the CDR3, taken from reference TRBV9 and TRBJ1-1): DSGVTQTPKHLITATGQRVTLRCSPRSGDLSVYWYQQSLDQGLQFLIQYYNGEERAKGNILERFSAQQFPDLHSELNLSSLELGDSALYFCASSRFHQGVTEAFFGQGTRLTVV.

This clone was seen only a few times. The chain links TRBV27 to TRBJ2-1, with 10 bases lining up with TRBD2. CDR3 size: 14 residues. V lost 4 bases, J lost 6 bases, and 3 bases stayed unmatched. Germline V gene data show CDR1 as MNHEY and CDR2 as SMNVEV (reference sequence). The CDR3 reads CASSSRLAGNEQFF. For the CDR3, the DNA is TGTGCCAGCAGTTCTCGACTAGCGGGCAATGAGCAGTTCTTC.

The J gene is TRBJ1-2, the V gene TRBV28; perhaps TRBD1 as D (6 bases). Germline assignment: CDR1 MDHEN and CDR2 SYDVKM. Trimming left V 10 bases short and J 3 bases short, with 18 bases between. This CDR3 has 14 residues. DNA of the CDR3: TGTGCCATCACTGGACAGACCCTTTACTATGGCTACACCTTC. It codes for CAITGQTLYYGYTF.